This note documents a single T cell receptor beta chain sequence. Its binding antigen is unknown. No much larger clonotype is one base removed from it; base qualities were not supplied. According to the germline V gene, CDR1 reads MNHEY and CDR2 reads SVGAGI. CDR3 length: 13 amino acids, cysteine to phenylalanine. Only CDR3 DNA is held: 39 bases, read in frame from base 1. The junction carries 10 bases between V and J, which are trimmed by 7 bases and 1 base respectively. Naive and memory CD4+ T cells were separated from cryopreserved PBMCs by CD4 enrichment followed by EasySep naive CD4+ T cell enrichment. For under twelve days, more than 85,000 sorted naive or memory CD4+ T cells were cultured together with CEF peptides and T cell-depleted PBMCs at a 1:1 ratio. Triplicate replicate wells were generally used for each peptide culture condition. Ficoll-Paque PLUS gradient centrifugation was used to isolate PBMCs from either whole blood or leukapheresis product. The PBMCs went either fresh into the expansion assay or into cryopreservation at -140 degrees C. The QIAamp Micro DNA Kit was used to extract genomic DNA from the CD4+ T cells.

The entry originates in a study of CD4 T cells in relation to SARS-CoV-2 and coronaviruses (dated by TCRdb to the early 2020s). Concerning the study at large: In the ViraFEST assay, PBMCs were grown with antigen for roughly ten days, and TCR beta CDR3s were then sequenced to identify antigen-specific clonal expansions. The full convalescent cohort of roughly eleven patients had a median age of almost 40 years, ranging from about 20 to 75 years. Among the 12 convalescent patients, 8 males and 4 females were included, and two of the subjects were Hispanic. HLA restriction was mapped for shared crossreactive spike epitopes using patient-derived lymphoblastoid cell lines. At the level of individual TCR clonotypes, the study measured memory CD4+ T cell crossreactivity between SARS-CoV-2 spike protein and common cold coronavirus spike proteins. The Adaptive Biotechnologies TCR-sequencing kit was used for samples from a few pre-COVID donors and for the naive versus memory experiments, whereas the other data were Illumina-based. A different, Illumina-based TCR-beta assay was used to sequence expansion assays from other donors in the study. On the study overall, not on this receptor specifically: No donor contributed both pre-pandemic and post-infection samples, which limited tracing the source of pre-existing responses. Compared with monoreactive clones, crossreactive clones had significantly weaker SARS-CoV-2-driven expansion, a result consistent with antigenic imprinting. Small numbers of patients and of tested TCRs limited the study. About 65% of donors had memory CD4+ clonotypes that crossrecognized SARS-CoV-2 and at least one common cold coronavirus spike. Naive versus memory sequencing indicated that memory recall responses, rather than primary responses primed during culture, are detected by the assay. Crossreactivity analysis was centred on spike protein, so crossreactivity against other viral proteins was not assessed.

CEF-cultured naive and memory CD4+ T cell DNA received survey-level immunoSEQ TCR-beta sequencing. The paper's data handling went like this. Preprocessing removed nonproductive sequences and CDR3s not starting with C, not ending with F or W, or shorter than 7 amino acids. Antigen-specific clonotypes were called with the MANAFEST web app, based on expansion relative to reference and other culture wells. A clone was considered positive if the clone showed significant expansion compared with the reference culture in 2 of 3 replicate wells at an FDR below 0.05. For a clone to be considered positive, significant expansion relative to all other tandem wells and an odds ratio above 5 were also required. Cultured and uncultured naive and memory CD4+ repertoires were searched for previously identified spike- and CEF-reactive CDR3s. Pairwise Levenshtein distance, computed with the stringdist R package after three terminal residues were trimmed from each end, was used as the measure of CDR3 homology. TCRdb re-hosts the immuneACCESS table, in-frame sequences only. Its copies lack some clones; in the studies checked, an unresolved V gene accounts for under half of them, and the cause for the rest is not known. The V and J calls and clone size come from that table; D and trimming were worked out from the DNA. This sample gives about 36,000 clones in total; around four fifths of them show up just once. The ten top clones hold about 2.5% of the sample.

The chain is assembled from TRBV6-5 and TRBJ1-1; 5 matching bases give a weak D call of TRBD1. What was sequenced was memory CD4+ T cells from PBMCs, cultured in vitro. The cell subset or site label for this specimen denotes: memory (non-naive) CD4+ T cells. The source of this sequence is an adult with COVID-19. At the DNA level, the sequence is TGTGCCAGCAACGGACACGAGAACACTGAAGCTTTCTTT. Its amino acids are CASNGHENTEAFF.